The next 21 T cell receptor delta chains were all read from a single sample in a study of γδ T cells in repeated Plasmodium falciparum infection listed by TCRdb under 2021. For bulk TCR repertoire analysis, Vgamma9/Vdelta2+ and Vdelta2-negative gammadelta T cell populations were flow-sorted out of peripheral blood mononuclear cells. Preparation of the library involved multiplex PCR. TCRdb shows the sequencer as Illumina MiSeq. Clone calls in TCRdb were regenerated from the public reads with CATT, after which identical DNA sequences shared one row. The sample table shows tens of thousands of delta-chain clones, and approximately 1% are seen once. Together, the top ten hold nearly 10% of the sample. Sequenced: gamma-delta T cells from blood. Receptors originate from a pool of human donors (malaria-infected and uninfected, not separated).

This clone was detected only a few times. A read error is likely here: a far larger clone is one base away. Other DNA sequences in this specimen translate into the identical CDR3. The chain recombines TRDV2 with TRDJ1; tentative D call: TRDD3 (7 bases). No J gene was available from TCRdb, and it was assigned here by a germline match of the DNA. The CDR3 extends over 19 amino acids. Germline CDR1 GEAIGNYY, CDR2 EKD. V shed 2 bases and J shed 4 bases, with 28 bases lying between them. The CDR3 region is CACDRLPRGIQNDDDKLIF. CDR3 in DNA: TGTGCCTGTGACAGACTTCCTCGTGGGATACAGAACGACGACGATAAACTCATCTTT.

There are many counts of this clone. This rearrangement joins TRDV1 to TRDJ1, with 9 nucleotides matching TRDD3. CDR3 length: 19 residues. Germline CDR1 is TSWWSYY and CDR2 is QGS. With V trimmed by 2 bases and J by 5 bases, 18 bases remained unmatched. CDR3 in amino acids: CALGETQSKGGYRTDKLIF. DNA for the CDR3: TGTGCTCTTGGGGAAACGCAGTCCAAGGGGGGATACCGGACTGATAAACTCATCTTT.

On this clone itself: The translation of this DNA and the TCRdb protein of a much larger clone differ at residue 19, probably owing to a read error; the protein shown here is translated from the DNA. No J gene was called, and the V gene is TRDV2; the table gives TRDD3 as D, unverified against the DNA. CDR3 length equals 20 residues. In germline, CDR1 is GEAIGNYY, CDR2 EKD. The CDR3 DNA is TGTGCCTGTGACTCCCCCCCGGGGGATACAAACGCTTTCTACACCGATAAACTCACCTTT. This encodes CACDSPPGDTNAFYTDKLTF.

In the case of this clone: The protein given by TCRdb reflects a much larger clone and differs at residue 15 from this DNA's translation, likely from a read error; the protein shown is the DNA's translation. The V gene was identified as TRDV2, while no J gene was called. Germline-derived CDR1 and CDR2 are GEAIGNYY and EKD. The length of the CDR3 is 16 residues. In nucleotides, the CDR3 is TGTGCCTGTGACTCCCTTACTCCAACGTACACCGATAAACTCACCTTT. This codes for CACDSLTPTYTDKLTF.

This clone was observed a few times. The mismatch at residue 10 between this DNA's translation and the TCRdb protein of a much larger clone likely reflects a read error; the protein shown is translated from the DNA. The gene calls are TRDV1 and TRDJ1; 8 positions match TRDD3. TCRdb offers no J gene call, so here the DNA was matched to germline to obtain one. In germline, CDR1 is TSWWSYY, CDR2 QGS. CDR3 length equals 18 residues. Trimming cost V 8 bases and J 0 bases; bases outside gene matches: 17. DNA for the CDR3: TGTGCTCTTACTTTAGCCATTACTGGGGGTTCTTACACCGATAAACTCATCTTT. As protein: CALTLAITGGSYTDKLIF.

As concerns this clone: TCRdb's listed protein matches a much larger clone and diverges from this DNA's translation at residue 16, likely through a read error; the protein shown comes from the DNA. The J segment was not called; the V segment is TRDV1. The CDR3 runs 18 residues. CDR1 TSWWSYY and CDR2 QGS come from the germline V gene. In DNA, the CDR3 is TGTGCTCTTGGGAAGCCCATTCCTCCGCGGGTGCCTCTCGATAAACCCATCTTT. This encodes CALGKPIPPRVPLDKPIF.

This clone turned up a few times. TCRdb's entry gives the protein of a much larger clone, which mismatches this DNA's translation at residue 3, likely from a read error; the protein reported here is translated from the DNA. The DNA of the CDR3 is TGTGCCCGTGACAAGGAGCGGGGGGATACCGATAAACTCATCTTT. It specifies CARDKERGDTDKLIF. V usage is TRDV2 and J usage is TRDJ1; TRDD3 matches 7 bases. Germline matching of the DNA provided the J gene here, since TCRdb leaves it blank. Per the germline V gene, CDR1 is GEAIGNYY and CDR2 is EKD. This CDR3 has 15 residues.

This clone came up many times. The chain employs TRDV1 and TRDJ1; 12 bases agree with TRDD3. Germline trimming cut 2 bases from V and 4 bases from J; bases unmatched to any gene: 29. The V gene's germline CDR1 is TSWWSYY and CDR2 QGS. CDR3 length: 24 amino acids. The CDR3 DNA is TGTGCTCTTGGGGAAGGCGGGTCAGATTCCGACTGGGGGATACTCACACCGTGTCTCGATAAACTCATCTTT. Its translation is CALGEGGSDSDWGILTPCLDKLIF.

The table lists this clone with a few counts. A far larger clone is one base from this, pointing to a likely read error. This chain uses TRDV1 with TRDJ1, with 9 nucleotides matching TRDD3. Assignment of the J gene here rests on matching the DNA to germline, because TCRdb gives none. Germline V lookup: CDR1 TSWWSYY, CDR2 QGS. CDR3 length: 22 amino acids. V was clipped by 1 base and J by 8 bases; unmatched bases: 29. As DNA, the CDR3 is TGTGCTCTTGGGGAACGGAGGTATGCGACCCCCTCTCAAAGGGACTGGGGGAACAAACTCATCTTT. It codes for CALGERRYATPSQRDWGNKLIF.

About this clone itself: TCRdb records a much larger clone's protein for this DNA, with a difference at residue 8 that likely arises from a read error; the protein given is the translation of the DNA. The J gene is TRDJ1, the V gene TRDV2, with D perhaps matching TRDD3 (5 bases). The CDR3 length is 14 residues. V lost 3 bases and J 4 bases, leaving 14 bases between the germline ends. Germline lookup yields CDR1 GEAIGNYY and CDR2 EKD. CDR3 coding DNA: TGTGCCTGTGACCCCATACGCTCGCACGATAAACTCATCTTT. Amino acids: CACDPIRSHDKLIF.

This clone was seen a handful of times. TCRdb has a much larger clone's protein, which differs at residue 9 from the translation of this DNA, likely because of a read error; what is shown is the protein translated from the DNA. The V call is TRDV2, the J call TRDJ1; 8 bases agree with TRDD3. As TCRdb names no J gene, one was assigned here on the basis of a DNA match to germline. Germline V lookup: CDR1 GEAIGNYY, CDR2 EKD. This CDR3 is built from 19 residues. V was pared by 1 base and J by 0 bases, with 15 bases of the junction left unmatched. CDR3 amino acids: CACDTYFSAGGPDTDKLIF. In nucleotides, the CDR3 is TGTGCCTGTGACACGTACTTTAGTGCTGGGGGACCCGACACCGATAAACTCATCTTT.

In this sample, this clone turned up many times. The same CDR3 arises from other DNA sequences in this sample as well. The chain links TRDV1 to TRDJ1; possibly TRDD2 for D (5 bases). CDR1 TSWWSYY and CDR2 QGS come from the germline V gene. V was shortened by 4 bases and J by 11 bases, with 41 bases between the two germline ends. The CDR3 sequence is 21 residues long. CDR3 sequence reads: CALGAPSGDSSRSTPRRWLIF. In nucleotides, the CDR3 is TGTGCTCTTGGGGCCCCCTCGGGTGATTCCTCCCGATCGACTCCTCGCCGCTGGCTCATCTTT.

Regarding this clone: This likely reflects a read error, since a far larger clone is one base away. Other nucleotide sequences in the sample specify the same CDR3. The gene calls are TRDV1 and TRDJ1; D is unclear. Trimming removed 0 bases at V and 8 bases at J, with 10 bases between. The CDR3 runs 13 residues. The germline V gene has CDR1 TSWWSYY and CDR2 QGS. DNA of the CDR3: TGTGCTCTTGGGGAACTTTTGTCTCAAAAACTCATCTTT. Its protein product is CALGELLSQKLIF.

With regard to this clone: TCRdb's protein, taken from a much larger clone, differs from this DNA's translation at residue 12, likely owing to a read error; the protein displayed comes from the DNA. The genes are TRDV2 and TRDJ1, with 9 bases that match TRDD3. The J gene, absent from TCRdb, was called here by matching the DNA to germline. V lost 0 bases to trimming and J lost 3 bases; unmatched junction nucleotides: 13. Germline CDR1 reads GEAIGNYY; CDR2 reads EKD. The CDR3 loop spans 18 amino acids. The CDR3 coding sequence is TGTGCCTGTGACACCCTCGGGGATACGCTTCCCGCCGCCGATAAACTCATCTTT. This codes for CACDTLGDTLPAADKLIF.

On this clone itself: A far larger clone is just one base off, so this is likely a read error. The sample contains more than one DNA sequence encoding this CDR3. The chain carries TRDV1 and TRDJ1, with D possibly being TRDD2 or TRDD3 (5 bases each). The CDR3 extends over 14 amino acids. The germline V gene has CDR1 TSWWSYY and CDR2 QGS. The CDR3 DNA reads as TGTGCTCTGATTCCTCCCCCCGATACCGGTAAACTCATCTTC. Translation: CALIPPPDTGKLIF.

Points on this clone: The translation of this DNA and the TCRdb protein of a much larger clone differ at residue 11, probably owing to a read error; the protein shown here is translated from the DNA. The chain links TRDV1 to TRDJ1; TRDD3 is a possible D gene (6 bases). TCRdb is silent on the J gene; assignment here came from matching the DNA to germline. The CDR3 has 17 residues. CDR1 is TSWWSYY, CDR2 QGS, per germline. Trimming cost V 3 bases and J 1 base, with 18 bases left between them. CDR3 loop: CALGDLFLGGSTDKLIF. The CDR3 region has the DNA TGTGCTCTTGGGGACCTATTCCTTGGGGGGAGCACCGATAAACTCATCTTT.

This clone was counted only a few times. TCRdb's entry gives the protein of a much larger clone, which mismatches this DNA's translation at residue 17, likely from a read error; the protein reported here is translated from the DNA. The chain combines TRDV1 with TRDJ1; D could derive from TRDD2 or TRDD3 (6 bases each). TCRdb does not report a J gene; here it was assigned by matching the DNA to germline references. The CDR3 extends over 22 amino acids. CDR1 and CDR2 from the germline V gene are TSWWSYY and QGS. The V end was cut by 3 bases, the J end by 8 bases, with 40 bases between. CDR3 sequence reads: CALGDRPSYGPKGLGLAFKLIF. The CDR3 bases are TGTGCTCTTGGGGACAGACCCTCCTACGGTCCGAAGGGCCTGGGGCTGGCTTTCAAACTCATCTTT.

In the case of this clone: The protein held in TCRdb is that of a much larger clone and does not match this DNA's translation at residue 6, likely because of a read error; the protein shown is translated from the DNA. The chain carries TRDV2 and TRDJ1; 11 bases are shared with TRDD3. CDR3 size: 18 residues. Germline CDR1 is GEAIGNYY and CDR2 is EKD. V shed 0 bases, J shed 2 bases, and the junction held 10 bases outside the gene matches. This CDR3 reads CACDTQTVLGDRTDKLIF. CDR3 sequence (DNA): TGTGCCTGTGACACCCAAACCGTACTGGGGGATAGAACCGATAAACTCATCTTT.

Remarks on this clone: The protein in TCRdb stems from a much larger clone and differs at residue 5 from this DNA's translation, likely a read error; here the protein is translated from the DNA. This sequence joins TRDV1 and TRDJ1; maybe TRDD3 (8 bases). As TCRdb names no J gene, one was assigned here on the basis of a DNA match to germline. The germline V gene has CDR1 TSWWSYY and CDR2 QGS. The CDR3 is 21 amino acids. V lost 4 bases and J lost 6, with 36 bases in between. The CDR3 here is CALGGPPAFLNLLGGPNKLIF. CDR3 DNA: TGTGCTCTTGGGGGACCCCCGGCCTTCCTGAATCTACTGGGGGGCCCAAATAAACTCATCTTT.

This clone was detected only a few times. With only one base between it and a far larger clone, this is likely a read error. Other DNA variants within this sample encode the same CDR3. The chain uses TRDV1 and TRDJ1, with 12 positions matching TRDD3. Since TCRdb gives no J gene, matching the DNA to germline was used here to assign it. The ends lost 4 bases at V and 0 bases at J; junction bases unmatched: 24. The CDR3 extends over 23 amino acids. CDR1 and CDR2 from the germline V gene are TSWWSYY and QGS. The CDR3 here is CALGGGFLTLNWGIPGYTDKLIF. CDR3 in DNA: TGTGCTCTTGGGGGGGGCTTCCTTACGCTTAACTGGGGGATACCCGGGTACACCGATAAACTCATCTTT.

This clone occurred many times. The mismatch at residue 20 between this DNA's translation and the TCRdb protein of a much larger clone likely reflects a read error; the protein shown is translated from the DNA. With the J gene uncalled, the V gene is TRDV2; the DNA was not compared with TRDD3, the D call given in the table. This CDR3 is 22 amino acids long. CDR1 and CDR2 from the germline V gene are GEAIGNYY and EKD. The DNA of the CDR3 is TGTGCCTGTGACACCGGTTACTGGGGGATACGCACCCTACCGACGTTTTCCGATAAACCCATCTTT. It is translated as CACDTGYWGIRTLPTFSDKPIF.